A single sample gave rise to the 17 T cell receptor beta chains below, sequenced in a study of blood T cells in healthy people across ages (dated by TCRdb to 2013 to 2016). The library was built by means of 5' RACE. Instrument on record: Illumina HiSeq 2500. The second PCR ran for about 7 to 11 cycles and used a J-beta primer mix along with a sample-barcoded 5' primer. The raw public reads went through TCRdb reprocessing: fastp at Q25, MiXCR clone calling, in-frame beta chains kept. Each CDR3 protein gets just one entry, which takes the most common genes and DNA from the rows behind it. This sample gives about 840,000 distinct CDR3 sequences in total; 25% to 35% of them show up just once. About 10% of the sample is in the top ten clones. This same sample was also part of a study on T cells of mothers and their children.

Sequencing input: blood. The source is a woman in her 40s in good health.

The chain links TRBV20-1 to TRBJ2-3, with 13 positions matching TRBD2. The CDR3 is 17 residues long. Germline V gene data show CDR1 as DFQATT and CDR2 as SNEGSKA (reference sequence). J gave up 0 bases and V 6 bases, and 9 bases lay outside the gene matches. DNA of the CDR3: TGCAGTGCCCCAACTAGCGGGGGGGTCGGAAGCACAGATACGCAGTATTTT. It yields the protein CSAPTSGGVGSTDTQYF.

This clonotype was detected a few times. The gene calls are TRBV5-5 and TRBJ2-3, with a possible D match to TRBD2 (6 bases). CDR1 SGHKS and CDR2 YYEKEE come from the germline V gene (reference sequence). The CDR3 spans 15 residues. V dropped 4 bases and J dropped 6 bases, with 18 bases sitting between them. For the CDR3, the DNA is TGTGCCAGCAGCGGACGGGGGACCTCCCCCGATACGCAGTATTTT. This codes for CASSGRGTSPDTQYF.

This clonotype was seen repeatedly, ten times or more. V usage is TRBV28 and J usage is TRBJ2-6; tentative D call: TRBD1 (6 bases). Germline V gives CDR1 MDHEN, CDR2 SYDVKM. Trimming removed 6 bases from V and 0 bases from J, with 15 bases in between. The CDR3 sequence is 17 residues long. DNA of the CDR3: TGTGCCAGCAGGCCAGCAGGGGAGCCCTCTGGGGCCAACGTCCTGACTTTC. It yields the protein CASRPAGEPSGANVLTF.

This clonotype was found a few times. The rearrangement links TRBV27 to TRBJ2-3; the match to TRBD1 covers 9 bases. Trimming at V came to 5 bases and at J to 2 bases, leaving 5 bases not matched to a gene. The CDR3 totals 15 residues. Germline CDR1 reads MNHEY; CDR2 reads SMNVEV (reference sequence). In nucleotides, the CDR3 is TGTGCCAGCAGTACCAGACAGGGGGACACAGATACGCAGTATTTT. Its translation is CASSTRQGDTDTQYF.

This clonotype has ten or more counts. The rearrangement uses TRBV7-3 and TRBJ2-7; either TRBD1 or TRBD2 may supply D (5 bases each). There are 13 residues in the CDR3. Germline values: CDR1 SGHTA, CDR2 FQGTGA. Trimming removed 5 bases from V and 3 bases from J, with 11 bases in between. The chain's CDR3 is CASSLGAHYEQYF. The CDR3 bases are TGTGCCAGCAGCCTCGGGGCTCACTACGAGCAGTACTTC.

In its sample, this clonotype was seen a few times. The genes are TRBV6-2 or TRBV6-3 and TRBJ1-5; D not resolved. Trimming left V 5 bases short and J 3 bases short, with 14 bases between. CDR1 and CDR2 from the germline V gene are MNHEY and SVGEGT. This CDR3 is built from 15 residues. CDR3 in DNA: TGTGCCAGCAGTCACGCGGACGGCTACAATCAGCCCCAGCATTTT. Its translation is CASSHADGYNQPQHF.

The genes are TRBV5-5 and TRBJ1-1; tentative D call: TRBD1 (5 bases). Germline lookup yields CDR1 SGHKS and CDR2 YYEKEE (reference sequence). The V end lost 3 bases, the J end lost 0 bases, and 15 bases lay between the germline ends. This CDR3 is built from 16 residues. In DNA, the CDR3 is TGTGCCAGCAGCTCGGGACCGATGCACATGAACACTGAAGCTTTCTTT. This translates into CASSSGPMHMNTEAFF. Supplemented by reference TRBV5-5 and TRBJ1-1, the full variable domain reads DAGVTQSPTHLIKTRGQQVTLRCSPISGHKSVSWYQQVLGQGPQFIFQYYEKEERGRGNFPDRFSARQFPNYSSELNVNALLLGDSALYLCASSSGPMHMNTEAFFGQGTRLTVV.

This clonotype has a count of ten or more. The genes are TRBV20-1 and TRBJ2-3, with D maybe TRBD2 (6 bases). V lost 6 bases and J lost 2, with 21 bases in between. Germline V gene sequence: CDR1 DFQATT, CDR2 SNEGSKA (reference sequence). This CDR3 has 16 residues. The CDR3 reads CSATKNWRGDTDTQYF. For the CDR3, the DNA is TGCAGTGCCACCAAAAACTGGCGGGGAGACACAGATACGCAGTATTTT.

This sequence joins TRBV12-3 or TRBV12-4 and TRBJ1-1, with 8 bases identical to TRBD1. The CDR3 runs 17 residues. Unmatched junction bases numbered 16, after V lost 6 bases and J lost 4 bases. The CDR3 coding sequence is TGTGCCAGCAGATCAGGGGGCCCGCGTGGTGGGGGCACTGAAGCTTTCTTT. This codes for CASRSGGPRGGGTEAFF.

This chain links TRBV3-1 with TRBJ1-4; D is ambiguous. The CDR3 extends over 16 amino acids. CDR1 and CDR2 from the germline V gene are LGHDT and YNNKEL (reference sequence). Trimming removed 3 bases from V and 0 bases from J, with 11 bases in between. The CDR3 coding sequence is TGTGCCAGCAGCCAGCAGTACAGTGCAACTAATGAAAAACTGTTTTTT. Translation gives CASSQQYSATNEKLFF.

As DNA, the CDR3 is TGCGCCAGCAATCACGACAGCTCCTACAATGAGCAGTTCTTC. Translation: CASNHDSSYNEQFF. The V gene is TRBV5-1, the J gene TRBJ2-1; tentative D call: TRBD1 (5 bases). This CDR3 is 14 amino acids long. Per the germline V gene, CDR1 is SGHRS and CDR2 is YFSETQ. The germline V and J ends were trimmed by 6 bases and 0 bases, with 10 bases remaining between them.

This clonotype was seen at least ten times. This chain links TRBV4-1 with TRBJ2-7; D might be TRBD1 (7 bases). The germline CDR1 and CDR2 sequences are MGHRA and YSYEKL. The CDR3 has 15 amino acids. Trimming pared 0 bases from V and 4 bases from J, leaving 13 bases between. The CDR3 is CASSQDQQGRYEQYF. DNA for the CDR3: TGCGCCAGCAGCCAAGATCAACAGGGGAGGTACGAGCAGTACTTC.

This clonotype was seen many times. This sequence joins TRBV10-3 and TRBJ1-2, with D unclear. The germline V and J ends were trimmed by 2 bases and 0 bases, with 10 bases remaining between them. The CDR3 extends over 15 amino acids. The germline V gene has CDR1 ENHRY and CDR2 SYGVKD. The CDR3 DNA sequence: TGTGCCATCAGTGAGACGGGGAGAGCTAACTATGGCTACACCTTC. Amino acid sequence: CAISETGRANYGYTF.

About this clonotype itself: Mismatch with germline at one junction end may stem from a read error. This rearrangement joins TRBV20-1 to TRBJ1-3; no clear D. Germline assignment: CDR1 DFQATT and CDR2 SNEGSKA (reference sequence). The CDR3 sequence is 11 residues long. Here the CDR3 DNA reads TGCAGTGCTATTGACGGAAACACCACATATTTT. It is translated as CSAIDGNTTYF.

The rearrangement joins TRBV6-6 to TRBJ1-1; D gene ambiguous. Germline loops: CDR1 MNHNY, CDR2 SVGAGI (reference sequence). This CDR3 comprises 15 residues. V was shortened by 0 bases and J by 1 base, with 9 bases between the two germline ends. The CDR3 DNA sequence: TGTGCCAGCAGTTACTCTTCCCGGTCGAACACTGAAGCTTTCTTT. Its protein is CASSYSSRSNTEAFF.

The J gene is TRBJ2-5, the V gene TRBV18, with 7 nucleotides matching TRBD2. Germline assignment: CDR1 KGHSH and CDR2 LQKENI. This CDR3 contains 15 residues. Trimming at V came to 5 bases and at J to 0 bases, leaving 6 bases not matched to a gene. The CDR3 nucleotides read TGTGCCAGCTCAGTCGGACGGGGGGACCAAGAGACCCAGTACTTC. Translation gives CASSVGRGDQETQYF.

The chain has TRBV4-1 and TRBJ2-1, with 12 bases aligning to TRBD2. Germline assignment: CDR1 MGHRA and CDR2 YSYEKL. The CDR3 has 15 amino acids. V was clipped by 0 bases and J by 11 bases; unmatched bases: 5. This CDR3 is CASSQEGLAGGKQFF. The CDR3 nucleotides are TGCGCCAGCAGCCAAGAGGGGCTAGCGGGGGGGAAGCAGTTCTTC.